A selection of T cell receptor beta chains follows, all from one sample in a study of CD8+CD57+ T cells in acquired aplastic anemia. TCRdb reprocessed the reads with MiXCR, giving one entry per CDR3 protein. The sample holds some 160,000 distinct CDR3 sequences, 45% to 55% seen once. The material sequenced was sorted CD4+, CD8+, or CD8+CD57+ T cells (not recorded which) from PBMCs. The source of these receptors is a human donor with aplastic anemia. The CDR3 runs from the conserved cysteine through the conserved F or W. The D gene is left open where the match is weak. Rows give clone size only sometimes, using once, few, many, or a class for an expanded clone.

j_gene	abundance	len	d_gene	v_gene	CDR3nt	CDR3aa
TRBJ2-1	few	13	TRBD2	TRBV2	TGTGCCAGCGGGACTAGCGTCCACAATGAGCAGTTCTTC	CASGTSVHNEQFF
TRBJ2-3	NA	15	TRBD1	TRBV9	TGTGCCAGCAGCCTCAGACAGGGCTTCACAGATACGCAGTATTTT	CASSLRQGFTDTQYF
TRBJ1-2	many	11	NA	TRBV19	TGTGCCAGTAGGGACTTGGCGGGCTACACCTTC	CASRDLAGYTF
TRBJ1-2	NA	14	TRBD1	TRBV5-1	TGCGCCAGCAGCTTTGGACAGGGGGACTATGGCTACACCTTC	CASSFGQGDYGYTF
TRBJ1-1	NA	15	TRBD1	TRBV20-1	TGCAGTGCCAGCAGCATCGAGGACAGGGAGACTGAAGCTTTCTTT	CSASSIEDRETEAFF
TRBJ2-3	once	15	NA	TRBV11-1	TGTGCCAGCAGCCCTAGGGTCTGGTCCACAGATACGCAGTATTTT	CASSPRVWSTDTQYF
TRBJ2-5	few	15	NA	TRBV10-3	TGTGCCATCAGTGAGTCTACAGGGAGTTGGGAGACCCAGTACTTC	CAISESTGSWETQYF
TRBJ2-5	many	17	TRBD1	TRBV6-1	TGTGCCAGCAGCCGCAGACAGGGGAGATTGGGGGAAGAGACCCAGTACTTC	CASSRRQGRLGEETQYF
TRBJ2-3	NA	15	NA	TRBV2	TGTGCCAGCAGTGAAATGGCGACAGTTACAGATACGCAGTATTTT	CASSEMATVTDTQYF
TRBJ2-1	once	15	TRBD1	TRBV29-1	TGCAGCGTTGACCGAGACAGGGGCTCCTACAATGAGCAGTTCTTC	CSVDRDRGSYNEQFF
TRBJ2-7	many	12	NA	TRBV12-5	TGTGCTAGTGGCATGGGGACCTACGAGCAGTACTTC	CASGMGTYEQYF
TRBJ1-2	NA	13	TRBD1	TRBV2	TGTGCCAGCACCGCCGGGACAGTCGGGGGCTACACCTTC	CASTAGTVGGYTF
TRBJ2-3	NA	16	TRBD2	TRBV7-8	TGTGCCAGCAGCTTAGGACTAGCGGGAGTATCGGATACGCAGTATTTT	CASSLGLAGVSDTQYF
TRBJ2-6	NA	16	NA	TRBV29-1	TGCAGCGCCTCCCGGGACATAGACTCTGGGGCCAACGTCCTGACTTTC	CSASRDIDSGANVLTF
TRBJ2-7	NA	14	NA	TRBV10-3	TGTGCCATCAGCTTTGGGACGGGTGGGAATGAGCAGTACTTC	CAISFGTGGNEQYF
TRBJ2-5	NA	16	NA	TRBV12-3/TRBV12-4	TGTGCCAGCAGTTTAGCGGGAGCGCGCACCGGGGAGACCCAGTACTTC	CASSLAGARTGETQYF
TRBJ1-1	many	14	TRBD1	TRBV20-1	TGCAGTTCCGGGGACAGGGGAAGGGACACTGAAGCTTTCTTT	CSSGDRGRDTEAFF
TRBJ1-5	many	16	NA	TRBV7-9	TGTGCCAGCAGCTGGGGGGAGACCCGCGGCAATCAGCCCCAGCATTTT	CASSWGETRGNQPQHF
TRBJ1-4	many	15	NA	TRBV6-1	TGTGCCAGCAGTGAAACGGCCAACCCGAATGAAAAACTGTTTTTT	CASSETANPNEKLFF
TRBJ1-4	NA	16	NA	TRBV15	TGTGCCACCAGCAGGTCACCCAGTGCAACTAATGAAAAACTGTTTTTT	CATSRSPSATNEKLFF
TRBJ2-1	NA	15	TRBD2	TRBV19	TGTGCCAGTAAAGTAACGGGACTAGTCTCCGTCAGGCAGTTCTTC	CASKVTGLVSVRQFF
TRBJ1-4	many	14	NA	TRBV12-3/TRBV12-4	TGTGCCAGCAGTTTAGAAGGGGCGAATGAAAAACTGTTTTTT	CASSLEGANEKLFF
TRBJ2-3	many	15	TRBD2	TRBV7-3	TGTGCCAGCAGCTTCACTAGCGGGAGGCCGGATACGCAGTATTTT	CASSFTSGRPDTQYF
TRBJ2-7	many	18	NA	TRBV12-3/TRBV12-4	TGTGCCAGCAGTTTAGCAACCCAAAGGGGCGTCCCCGGGTACGAGCAGTACTTC	CASSLATQRGVPGYEQYF
TRBJ2-1	NA	11	NA	TRBV10-3	TGTGCCACCAAAGTGGGGAATGAGCAGTTCTTC	CATKVGNEQFF
TRBJ1-6	NA	12	NA	TRBV12-3/TRBV12-4	TGTGCCAGCAGTGCGGGTAGTTTTCCCCTCCACTTT	CASSAGSFPLHF